Each of the 4 T cell receptor beta chains below was sequenced from the same sample in a study of identical twins. TCRdb re-derived calls from the 5' RACE reads in MiXCR, one entry per CDR3 protein. The sample lists a few hundred thousand distinct CDR3 sequences; around an eighth were seen once. These data were also reused for a study on yellow fever vaccine responses in identical twins.

Sequences were obtained from CD8+ T cells sorted from blood. These receptors all stem from a woman under 30 in good health.

V gene TRBV2 combines with J gene TRBJ2-3; D is unresolved. Trimming removed 4 bases at V and 3 bases at J, with 8 bases between. The germline V gene encodes CDR1 SNHLY and CDR2 FYNNEI. The CDR3 totals 13 residues. CDR3 DNA: TGTGCCAGCAGTGTATTGGCAACAGATACGCAGTATTTT. Residues: CASSVLATDTQYF.

This clonotype appeared many times. J is TRBJ1-1 and V is TRBV4-2, with a weak D call TRBD1 (5 bases). V was trimmed by 1 base and J by 4 bases, leaving 16 bases between them. There are 16 residues in the CDR3. The germline V gene encodes CDR1 LGHNA and CDR2 YNFKEQ. In DNA, the CDR3 is TGTGCCAGCAGCCAAGCAGACTCTCAGGGAGGCACTGAAGCTTTCTTT. This sequence encodes CASSQADSQGGTEAFF.

In its sample, this clonotype was seen a few times. This chain uses TRBV24-1 with TRBJ2-1; TRBD1 matches 11 bases. This CDR3 has 17 residues. Germline-derived CDR1 and CDR2 are KGHDR and SFDVKD. The junction had 7 bases not matched to a gene; V was cut back by 0 bases and J by 7 bases. DNA for the CDR3: TGTGCCACCAGTGATTTGTCTCCGGGACAGGGGGGAAATGAGCAGTTCTTC. Its translation: CATSDLSPGQGGNEQFF.

The gene calls are TRBV28 and TRBJ2-5; D unclear. The germline V and J ends were trimmed by 5 bases and 5 bases, with 15 bases remaining between them. Germline lookup yields CDR1 MDHEN and CDR2 SYDVKM. This CDR3 has 14 amino acids. The CDR3 sequence: CASSPTPGRETQYF. The CDR3 DNA sequence: TGTGCCAGCAGTCCTACACCGGGTCGGGAGACCCAGTACTTC.